This is a list of T cell receptor beta chains from one sample in a study of blood T cell repertoires in COVID-19. Assay used: immunoSEQ multiplex PCR; TCRdb lists only in-frame clones, some missing. Of 150,000 to 200,000 clones in the sample, 65% to 85% are singletons; the top ten hold roughly 17%. The material sequenced was peripheral blood. These receptors were taken from a man aged 55 to 69 with active or convalescent COVID-19. The CDR3 runs from the conserved cysteine through the conserved F or W.

J gene	CDR3 length	V gene	CDR3 protein
TRBJ2-5	14	TRBV2	CASTSQGAAETQYF
TRBJ2-7	15	TRBV18	CASSPGTSGSDEQYF
TRBJ2-4	13	TRBV11-3	CASSLGAKNIQYF
TRBJ2-3	13	TRBV28	CAGHRQGTDTQYF
TRBJ2-2	14	TRBV30	CALPGTSNTGELFF
TRBJ2-1	14	TRBV7-2	CASSATGSYNEQFF
TRBJ2-3	13	TRBV7-9	CASNGGSTDTQYF
TRBJ2-7	13	TRBV6-5	CASNYRDRGEQYF
TRBJ2-6	17	TRBV7-8	CASSLGTGGSGANVLTF
TRBJ1-2	15	TRBV6-5	CASSYQGGSSYGYTF
TRBJ1-1	14	TRBV5-6	CASSLTGWNTEAFF
TRBJ2-1	14	TRBV5-1	CASRSGGSYNEQFF
TRBJ2-7	15	TRBV23-1	CASSQSGDRSLRQYF